This T cell receptor (beta chain) was retrieved from a study of Graves' ophthalmopathy and Graves' hyperthyroidism. Amplification from RNA transcripts yielded the TCR beta CDR3 regions. Following a first-round RT-PCR that used HTBI primers, a second-round multiplex PCR was carried out. In TCRdb, the multiplex PCR reads were re-called with MiXCR into one record per CDR3 protein. This table has about 210,000 distinct CDR3 sequences, roughly 27% appearing once. Notes on the study in general: The model forecast ophthalmopathy progression, reaching under 71% sensitivity and 72.22% specificity. Also, most clonotypes expanded in the thyroid above 0.001 frequency appeared in blood.

Certain patients, namely those with other autoimmune diseases, uncontrolled infections, pregnancy or lactation, were excluded. This clonotype was counted at least ten times. What it binds is not known. Trimming left V 6 bases short and J 1 base short, with 10 bases between. This CDR3 has 13 amino acids. In germline, CDR1 is SNHLY, CDR2 FYNNEI. This receptor was identified in a man aged 45-65 years with Graves' ophthalmopathy. The chain uses TRBV2 and TRBJ2-7; D assignment may be TRBD1 or TRBD2 (5 bases each). Sequencing was performed on peripheral blood. CDR3: CASRGTVSYEQYF. The CDR3 DNA sequence: TGTGCCAGCAGAGGGACGGTGTCCTACGAGCAGTACTTC. Full variable domain (rest looked up from reference TRBV2 and TRBJ2-7): EPEVTQTPSHQVTQMGQEVILRCVPISNHLYFYWYRQILGQKVEFLVSFYNNEISEKSEIFDDQFSVERPDGSNFTLKIRSTKLEDSAMYFCASRGTVSYEQYFGPGTRLTVT.